This T cell receptor (beta chain) was found in a study of blood T cell repertoires in COVID-19. The wider study: COVID-19 samples, acute and convalescent, were from the United States, Italy and Spain. Sources were T cells, B-cell-depleted T cells, or PBMCs; the material itself was cDNA or gDNA.

The CDR3 length is 14 residues. The V gene's germline CDR1 is GTSNPN and CDR2 SVGIG (reference sequence). Losses at the gene ends were 1 base for V and 5 bases for J; bases not matched to a gene: 8. Original analysis: From reference gene primer amplification, estimates of nucleated cell counts were derived. The repertoire was sequenced with immunoSEQ multiplex PCR; TCRdb's copy has only in-frame clones and lacks some. V, J and clone size are taken as reported in that table, and D and trimming were inferred from the DNA itself. The table includes about 130,000 clones, 84% detected once. The receptor comes from a human donor in a cohort sampled during active COVID-19. This rearrangement joins TRBV30 to TRBJ2-7; 7 bases map to TRBD2. The sequenced material came from peripheral blood. CDR3 DNA sequence: TGTGCCTGGAGTGCGGGACTACCTACAGACGAGCAGTACTTC. Translated: CAWSAGLPTDEQYF.